The next 22 T cell receptor beta chains were all read from a single sample in a study of blood T cell repertoires in COVID-19. Assay: immunoSEQ multiplex PCR; the TCRdb copy retains only in-frame clones and omits some. The table shows 150,000 to 200,000 clones, with around 90% occurring only once. The specimen sequenced was peripheral blood. These receptors all stem from a man over 45 with acute or convalescent COVID-19.

The chain has TRBV2 and TRBJ2-3; 11 bases fit TRBD2. The CDR3 has 15 amino acids. Germline CDR1 reads SNHLY; CDR2 reads FYNNEI. Unmatched junction bases numbered 6, after V lost 8 bases and J lost 2 bases. For the CDR3, the DNA is TGTGCCAGCTTAGCGGGGGGGCGTATCACAGATACGCAGTATTTT. Translating gives CASLAGGRITDTQYF.

This clone was counted once. The rearrangement joins TRBV6-4 to TRBJ1-2; 10 nucleotides line up with TRBD1. V was pared by 6 bases and J by 5 bases, with 6 bases of the junction left unmatched. The germline V gene has CDR1 MRHNA and CDR2 SNTAGT. The CDR3 consists of 14 residues. CDR3 amino acids: CASSRTGGQYGYTF. The DNA for the CDR3 is TGTGCCAGCAGCAGGACAGGGGGACAGTATGGCTACACCTTC.

The gene calls are TRBV3-1 (or the pseudogene TRBV3-2) and TRBJ2-7; D might be TRBD2 (5 bases). Per germline, CDR1 LGHDT and CDR2 YNNKEL (reference sequence). This CDR3 contains 13 residues. Trimming left V 1 base short and J 6 bases short, with 10 bases between. The CDR3, as DNA: TGTGCCAGCAGCCAAGTCGGAGGTTCCGAGCAGTACTTC. Amino acids: CASSQVGGSEQYF.

The rearrangement uses TRBV19 and TRBJ1-2; TRBD1 aligns across 8 bases. The CDR3 is made up of 16 amino acids. Trimming removed 1 base from V and 2 bases from J; junction bases left unmatched: 6. Germline V gene lookup returns CDR1 LNHDA and CDR2 SQIVND (reference sequence). CDR3 bases: TGTGCCAGTAGTATAGCCTCGGGACAGGTGAACTATGGCTACACCTTC. Protein sequence: CASSIASGQVNYGYTF.

The chain couples TRBV19 to TRBJ2-3, with TRBD2 matching over 9 bases. Germline trimming cut 2 bases from V and 3 bases from J; bases unmatched to any gene: 12. CDR1 is LNHDA and CDR2 is SQIVND in the germline V gene (reference sequence). The CDR3 runs 18 residues. CDR3 nucleotide sequence: TGTGCCAGTAGTATACCCTATTCGGGGAGCGGGAGGACAGATACGCAGTATTTT. Residues: CASSIPYSGSGRTDTQYF.

This clone appeared a single time. The chain carries TRBV5-1 and TRBJ1-1; 9 bases align to TRBD1. Germline V gives CDR1 SGHRS, CDR2 YFSETQ. Trimming removed 3 bases from V and 5 bases from J; junction bases left unmatched: 8. The CDR3 totals 15 residues. The DNA for the CDR3 is TGCGCCAGCAGCTACGCCGGGACAGGGTGGACTGAAGCTTTCTTT. Protein: CASSYAGTGWTEAFF.

The CDR3 sequence is CASSAGQGWKYEQYF. CDR3 coding DNA: TGCGCCAGCAGCGCGGGACAGGGGTGGAAGTACGAGCAGTACTTC. The chain uses TRBV5-1 and TRBJ2-7; 10 bases fit TRBD1. The V gene end was trimmed by 4 bases and the J gene end by 4 bases; junction bases not matched to a gene: 8. Germline V lookup: CDR1 SGHRS, CDR2 YFSETQ. This CDR3 contains 15 residues. The full variable domain, rest sourced from reference TRBV5-1 and TRBJ2-7, is KAGVTQTPRYLIKTRGQQVTLSCSPISGHRSVSWYQQTPGQGLQFLFEYFSETQRNKGNFPGRFSGRQFSNSRSEMNVSTLELGDSALYLCASSAGQGWKYEQYFGPGTRLTVT.

This clone has a single count. The chain has TRBV30 and TRBJ2-3; D uncertain. The CDR3 extends over 15 amino acids. The germline V and J ends were trimmed by 0 bases and 2 bases, with 12 bases remaining between them. CDR1 is GTSNPN and CDR2 is SVGIG in the germline V gene (reference sequence). The CDR3 loop is CAWSVLSLFTDTQYF. The CDR3 region has the DNA TGTGCCTGGAGTGTGTTGTCCTTATTCACAGATACGCAGTATTTT.

The chain carries TRBV7-9 and TRBJ2-2; 7 positions agree with TRBD1. J gave up 0 bases and V 4 bases, and 11 bases lay outside the gene matches. The CDR3 has 18 residues. Germline assignment: CDR1 SEHNR and CDR2 FQNEAQ (reference sequence). This chain's CDR3 is CASSSTRLQGTNTGELFF. CDR3 coding DNA: TGTGCCAGCAGCTCTACCCGATTACAGGGGACGAACACCGGGGAGCTGTTTTTT.

Only a few counts were recorded for this clone. CDR3 protein: CASRSRQGARTGELFF. In DNA, the CDR3 is TGTGCCAGCAGGAGCCGACAGGGGGCGCGGACCGGGGAGCTGTTTTTT. The V call is TRBV11-1, the J call TRBJ2-2, with TRBD1 matching 10 bases. The CDR3 spans 16 residues. Germline CDR1 is SGHAT and CDR2 is FQDESV (reference sequence). After removal of 6 bases from V and 5 bases from J, the junction contained 9 bases not matched to a gene.

V gene TRBV19 combines with J gene TRBJ2-2; 8 bases fit TRBD2. This CDR3 has 15 amino acids. The V gene's germline CDR1 is LNHDA and CDR2 SQIVND (reference sequence). J was trimmed by 5 bases and V by 6 bases; bases with no gene match: 8. CDR3 sequence reads: CASSSVVAGTGELFF. In nucleotides, the CDR3 is TGTGCCAGTAGCTCCGTGGTAGCGGGAACCGGGGAGCTGTTTTTT.

V usage is TRBV6-2 or TRBV6-3 and J usage is TRBJ2-3; D gene uncertain. Germline V gene sequence: CDR1 MNHEY, CDR2 SVGEGT. Trimming cost V 2 bases and J 0 bases, with 9 bases left between them. This CDR3 has 15 residues. The CDR3 is CASSYDSSSTDTQYF. The DNA for the CDR3 is TGTGCCAGCAGTTACGACTCAAGTAGCACAGATACGCAGTATTTT.

V and J are TRBV19 and TRBJ1-4; D unresolved. The CDR3 contains 15 residues. The V end lost 3 bases, the J end lost 0 bases, and 8 bases lay between the germline ends. From germline, CDR1 is LNHDA and CDR2 SQIVND (reference sequence). The CDR3 nucleotides are TGTGCCAGTAGTATTGTGTCGTCAACTAATGAAAAACTGTTTTTT. It codes for CASSIVSSTNEKLFF.

The V gene is TRBV30, the J gene TRBJ2-1; 8 bases line up with TRBD2. The CDR3 extends over 14 amino acids. With 1 base clipped from V and 9 bases from J, the junction kept 8 bases outside the gene matches. Germline CDR1 is GTSNPN and CDR2 is SVGIG (reference sequence). The CDR3 coding sequence is TGTGCCTGGAGTGCCGGGACTAGGATCCTTGAGCAGTTCTTC. Translation gives CAWSAGTRILEQFF.

The chain has TRBV7-9 and TRBJ2-2; possible D gene TRBD2, 7 bases. V was pared by 5 bases and J by 2 bases, with 12 bases between. CDR1 and CDR2 from the germline V gene are SEHNR and FQNEAQ (reference sequence). The CDR3 is made up of 15 amino acids. The CDR3 spells CASSPRGGNTGELFF. CDR3 in DNA: TGTGCCAGCAGCCCGAGGGGGGGCAACACCGGGGAGCTGTTTTTT. Using reference TRBV7-9 and TRBJ2-2 for the parts outside the CDR3, the full variable domain is DTGVSQNPRHKITKRGQNVTFRCDPISEHNRLYWYRQTLGQGPEFLTYFQNEAQLEKSRLLSDRFSAERPKGSFSTLEIQRTEQGDSAMYLCASSPRGGNTGELFFGEGSRLTVL.

This clone appeared a few times. The rearrangement links TRBV29-1 to TRBJ2-7, with 12 bases identical to TRBD2. V lost 4 bases, J lost 1 base, and 2 bases stayed unmatched. The CDR3 loop spans 14 amino acids. Germline V gene sequence: CDR1 SQVTM, CDR2 ANQGSEA. CDR3 DNA sequence: TGCAGCGTTGCCGGACTAGCGGGATCCTACGAGCAGTACTTC. This codes for CSVAGLAGSYEQYF.

The rearrangement joins TRBV14 to TRBJ1-5; 11 bases are shared with TRBD1. CDR1 and CDR2 from the germline V gene are SGHDN and FVKESK. V shed 2 bases, J shed 0 bases, and the junction held 12 bases outside the gene matches. The CDR3 contains 20 residues. CDR3 DNA: TGTGCCAGCAGCCAAAAGCGTGGGGGACAGGGGGTTTCTAGCAATCAGCCCCAGCATTTT. Its protein product is CASSQKRGGQGVSSNQPQHF.

V and J are TRBV27 and TRBJ1-6; 8 bases are shared with TRBD1. CDR1 MNHEY and CDR2 SMNVEV come from the germline V gene (reference sequence). The CDR3 has 13 amino acids. Unmatched junction bases numbered 2, after V lost 6 bases and J lost 7 bases. The CDR3, as DNA: TGTGCCAGCAGGGACAGGGAAAATTCACCCCTCCACTTT. Protein: CASRDRENSPLHF.

The chain has TRBV7-9 and TRBJ2-7, with D maybe TRBD1 (6 bases). The CDR3 length is 16 residues. The germline V and J ends were trimmed by 5 bases and 3 bases, with 20 bases remaining between them. CDR1 SEHNR and CDR2 FQNEAQ come from the germline V gene (reference sequence). CDR3 sequence (DNA): TGTGCCAGCAGCAGCTCCAGGGGCCCTGGACTCTACGAGCAGTACTTC. This gives the protein CASSSSRGPGLYEQYF.

This clone has a single count. The gene calls are TRBV6-6 and TRBJ2-2; 9 nucleotides agree with TRBD1. Germline V lookup: CDR1 MNHNY, CDR2 SVGAGI (reference sequence). J was trimmed by 4 bases and V by 7 bases; bases with no gene match: 7. This CDR3 has 15 amino acids. In DNA form, the CDR3 reads TGTGCCAGCACCCTCGGGACAGGGAGCACCGGGGAGCTGTTTTTT. It is translated as CASTLGTGSTGELFF.

The V and J genes are TRBV2 and TRBJ2-2; TRBD1 matches 11 bases. The J segment lost 5 bases and the V segment lost 5 bases, leaving 1 base of the junction unmatched. The CDR3 totals 14 residues. From germline, CDR1 is SNHLY and CDR2 FYNNEI. CDR3 nucleotide sequence: TGTGCCAGCAGTAGGGACAGGGGGACCGGGGAGCTGTTTTTT. Translated, it gives CASSRDRGTGELFF.

V and J are TRBV6-5 and TRBJ1-2; 9 nucleotides align to TRBD1. This CDR3 has 14 amino acids. The trim removed 5 bases at V and 6 bases at J, leaving 7 bases unmatched. Germline V gene data show CDR1 as MNHEY and CDR2 as SVGAGI. CDR3 coding DNA: TGTGCCAGCAGTCGAAGGGACAGGGCAAATGGCTACACCTTC. It codes for CASSRRDRANGYTF.